Shown below are 14 T cell receptor beta chains from a single sample sequenced in a study of identical twins. TCRdb recomputed calls from the 5' RACE reads with MiXCR, one row per CDR3 protein. In the table there are about 240,000 distinct CDR3 sequences, about 10% of which are singletons. The material sequenced was memory T cells sorted from blood. The source is a man aged 45-65 years in good health.

A few counts support this clonotype. J is TRBJ1-1 and V is TRBV20-1; TRBD1 agrees at 7 bases. The V segment lost 5 bases and the J segment 3 bases; nucleotides outside the gene matches: 12. Germline CDR1 is DFQATT and CDR2 is SNEGSKA (reference sequence). CDR3 length: 15 residues. The CDR3 region is CSASNVQGKDTEAFF. DNA for the CDR3: TGCAGTGCTTCCAACGTACAGGGGAAGGACACTGAAGCTTTCTTT.

This clonotype was detected a few times. This CDR3 is CASSLSLYSYNSPLHF. CDR3 nucleotide sequence: TGTGCCAGCAGCTTAAGTCTTTACTCCTATAATTCACCCCTCCACTTT. The chain combines TRBV7-9 with TRBJ1-6; no firm D call. CDR3 size: 16 residues. Trimming removed 2 bases from V and 0 bases from J, with 8 bases in between. Germline CDR1 SEHNR, CDR2 FQNEAQ (reference sequence).

Ten or more counts support this clonotype. The chain employs TRBV12-3 or TRBV12-4 and TRBJ2-2; D gene unclear. V lost 8 bases and J 7 bases, leaving 8 bases between the germline ends. The CDR3 contains 11 residues. In DNA, the CDR3 is TGTGCCAGCTACATGAACGGGGAGCTGTTTTTT. Translated: CASYMNGELFF.

This clonotype was seen at least ten times. CDR3 sequence: CASSLPHSGIKTQYF. The DNA of the CDR3 is TGTGCCAGCAGTTTACCCCACTCCGGGATAAAGACGCAGTATTTT. This chain joins TRBV12-3 or TRBV12-4 and TRBJ2-3, with D possibly TRBD2 on 5 matching bases. The CDR3 has 15 residues. Trimming took off 2 bases at V and 9 bases at J, with 18 bases between the two ends.

This clonotype turned up a few times. V gene TRBV20-1 combines with J gene TRBJ2-7, with D perhaps matching TRBD2 (5 bases). The CDR3 is 14 amino acids. With 2 bases removed from V and 7 bases from J, the gap between germline ends came to 18 bases. The V gene's germline CDR1 is DFQATT and CDR2 SNEGSKA (reference sequence). The CDR3 coding sequence is TGCAGTGCTAGACGGCCTAGCAGGACCTGGGAGCAGTACTTC. Translating it yields CSARRPSRTWEQYF.

This clonotype was counted at least ten times. This sequence joins TRBV28 and TRBJ2-7; 7 bases fit TRBD1. Germline trimming cut 4 bases from V and 0 bases from J; bases unmatched to any gene: 18. The CDR3 has 19 amino acids. CDR1 is MDHEN, CDR2 SYDVKM, per germline. The CDR3 region has the DNA TGTGCCAGCAGTTCCCTCCTAGGGACAGTTGATACGAGCTCCTACGAGCAGTACTTC. Encoded protein: CASSSLLGTVDTSSYEQYF.

This clonotype was counted ten times or more. The chain carries TRBV11-2 and TRBJ1-6; unclear D gene. Germline lookup yields CDR1 SGHAT and CDR2 FQNNGV. The CDR3 is 14 residues long. Between the trimmed V and J ends, which lost 4 bases and 11 bases, there was a span of 15 bases. CDR3 residues: CASSSDAGFAPLHF. In DNA, the CDR3 is TGTGCCAGCAGCTCAGACGCGGGGTTTGCACCCCTCCACTTT.

This clonotype was recorded a few times. CDR3 in amino acids: CATSDHDVWGRVDTQYF. The CDR3 DNA is TGTGCCACCAGTGACCACGATGTGTGGGGGCGGGTAGATACGCAGTATTTT. The chain joins TRBV24-1 to TRBJ2-3, with a tentative D call TRBD1 (6 bases). V was cut by 4 bases and J by 5 bases, with 21 bases left in between. CDR1 is KGHDR and CDR2 is SFDVKD in the germline V gene. The CDR3 totals 17 residues.

The sample holds many counts of this clonotype. This rearrangement joins TRBV5-1 to TRBJ2-5; D perhaps matches TRBD1 (5 bases). Trimming stripped 1 base from V and 5 bases from J, with 12 bases between. The CDR3 is made up of 14 amino acids. Germline V CDR1 and CDR2: SGHRS, YFSETQ. Here the CDR3 reads CASSLNQGRETQYF. CDR3 nucleotide sequence: TGCGCCAGCAGCTTGAACCAGGGTAGGGAGACCCAGTACTTC.

Concerning this clonotype: One base away lies a much larger clone, so this may be a sequencing read error. V is TRBV7-2 and J is TRBJ2-3; 11 bases line up with TRBD1. Germline assignment: CDR1 SGHTA and CDR2 FQGNSA. The CDR3 has 14 amino acids. For the CDR3, the DNA is TGTGTCAGCAGCTTAGAATGGACAGGGGGCACGCAGTATTTT. Translation gives CVSSLEWTGGTQYF.

In its sample, this clonotype was seen many times. V is TRBV7-2 and J is TRBJ1-6, with unresolved D. With 4 bases removed from V and 6 bases from J, the gap between germline ends came to 7 bases. Germline V gene sequence: CDR1 SGHTA, CDR2 FQGNSA. The CDR3 totals 13 residues. Written as DNA, the CDR3 is TGTGCCAGCAGCTCCACAGTTAATTCACCCCTCCACTTT. It encodes CASSSTVNSPLHF.

The sample holds many counts of this clonotype. This chain links TRBV24-1 with TRBJ2-1; 9 bases map to TRBD2. This CDR3 comprises 17 residues. The germline gives CDR1 KGHDR, CDR2 SFDVKD. V was clipped by 4 bases and J by 6 bases; unmatched bases: 12. The chain's CDR3 is CATSDFTTSGLRNEQFF. CDR3 sequence (DNA): TGTGCCACCAGTGACTTTACAACTAGCGGGTTGCGCAATGAGCAGTTCTTC.

The rearrangement joins TRBV21-1 to TRBJ2-2. TRBV21-1 has pseudogene status. The CDR3 consists of 15 residues. DNA of the CDR3: TGTGCCAGCAGCAACCTTGAAGACCGCCCCGGGGAGCTGTTTTTT. Its translation is CASSNLEDRPGELFF.

This clonotype was observed many times. The rearrangement uses TRBV29-1 and TRBJ2-1; 15 bases are a match to TRBD2. V lost 7 bases and J lost 9; bases outside the gene matches: 13. The CDR3 runs 16 residues. CDR1 and CDR2 (germline): SQVTM, ANQGSEA. The CDR3 nucleotides are TGCAGCGCGCCCCTGGGACTAGCGGGAGGCCCTGGTGAGCAGTTCTTC. Translation: CSAPLGLAGGPGEQFF.